This T cell receptor (beta chain) was sequenced during a study of cytomegalovirus exposure and HLA in healthy donors. Amplification used 60 Vbeta primers and 13 Jbeta primers. Clones were read by immunoSEQ multiplex PCR, and TCRdb kept only the in-frame ones, dropping some. The data hold some 140,000 clones, with 75% to 85% observed a single time. The CDR3 is 15 amino acids. CDR1 SGHAT and CDR2 FQNNGV come from the germline V gene. Unmatched junction bases numbered 6, after V lost 5 bases and J lost 3 bases. The J gene is TRBJ2-7, the V gene TRBV11-2, with TRBD1 identical over 11 bases. The sequence derives from a female donor in good health and CMV-seropositive. Sequencing was carried out using PBMCs. CDR3 region: CASSQDRGRVYEQYF. CDR3 DNA sequence: TGTGCCAGCAGCCAGGACAGGGGGCGCGTCTACGAGCAGTACTTC.